This is a list of T cell receptor beta chains from one sample in a study of shared clonotypes between healthy human individuals. Generated by immunoSEQ multiplex PCR, the TCRdb table keeps only in-frame clones and is missing some. The sample has around 2,000,000 clones; about 93% are singletons. Sequencing was performed on naive CD8+ T cells from PBMCs. These receptors were collected from a man aged 18 to 35 in good health. Some clones in this sample may be carry-over from other donors' samples. The conserved cysteine and the conserved F or W are not part of the CDR3 here. D genes are given only for firm matches.

d_call,j_call,v_call,cdr3_aa
TRBD2,TRBJ2-1,TRBV7-8,ASSLGGSWDEQF
NA,TRBJ2-1,TRBV9,ASSVRVAGAYNEQF
NA,TRBJ2-2,TRBV6-5,ASSFGGELF
TRBD2,TRBJ2-5,TRBV9,ASSAGTSQIQETQY
TRBD1,TRBJ1-2,TRBV27,ASSGDSSNYGYT
NA,TRBJ1-1,TRBV30,AWSYRGPNTEAF
TRBD1,TRBJ2-3,TRBV7-6,ASRNFDRDMGDTQY
NA,TRBJ1-3,TRBV19,ASSTTQQGSYGNTIY
NA,TRBJ2-1,TRBV19,ASSIFSSHNEQF
NA,TRBJ2-2,TRBV12-5,ASGFGPGELF
NA,TRBJ1-5,TRBV28,ASSSITGPKSFDQPQH
NA,TRBJ1-1,TRBV10-3,AITPEVPRTEGTEAF
TRBD1,TRBJ2-7,TRBV4-2,ASSVERQGANEQY
TRBD1,TRBJ2-1,TRBV28,ASSFGTAEQF
TRBD1,TRBJ2-3,TRBV30,ACPGQSTDTQY
NA,TRBJ2-7,TRBV19,ASSHGVGPPPYEQY
TRBD1,TRBJ2-7,TRBV7-7,ASSLRQGGRYEQY
NA,TRBJ2-5,TRBV29-1,SAEGGAQETQY
TRBD1,TRBJ2-7,TRBV25-1,ASSGLTGTGGSEQY
NA,TRBJ1-1,TRBV27,ASSWGAEAF
NA,TRBJ2-2,TRBV27,ASSLWGLTGELF
NA,TRBJ2-2,TRBV27,ASSLILDPGELF
TRBD2,TRBJ2-2,TRBV7-3,ASSPNRLAGDTGELF
TRBD1,TRBJ2-7,TRBV27,ASSVRDRGIYEQY
NA,TRBJ2-5,TRBV11-2,ASSLDPAPQETQY